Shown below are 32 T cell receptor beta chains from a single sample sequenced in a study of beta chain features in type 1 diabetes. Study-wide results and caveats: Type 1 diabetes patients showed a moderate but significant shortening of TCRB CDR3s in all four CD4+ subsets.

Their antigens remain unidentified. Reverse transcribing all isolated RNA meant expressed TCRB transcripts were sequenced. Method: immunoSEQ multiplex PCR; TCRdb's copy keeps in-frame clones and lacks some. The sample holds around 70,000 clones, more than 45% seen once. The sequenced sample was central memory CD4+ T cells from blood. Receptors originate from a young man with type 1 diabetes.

CDR3 in amino acids: CASRPREDGAYGYTF. CDR3 nucleotides: TGTGCCAGCAGGCCCCGGGAGGACGGAGCCTATGGCTACACCTTC. This sequence joins TRBV6-5 and TRBJ1-2; D is unclear. The CDR3 covers 15 residues. The V gene lost 6 bases and the J gene lost 4 bases, with 18 bases spanning the gap. Germline V gene sequence: CDR1 MNHEY, CDR2 SVGAGI.

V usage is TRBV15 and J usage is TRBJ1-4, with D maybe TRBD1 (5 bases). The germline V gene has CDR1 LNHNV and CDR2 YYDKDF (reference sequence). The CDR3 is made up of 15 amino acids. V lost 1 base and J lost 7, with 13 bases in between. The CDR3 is CATSRGEGGGEKLFF. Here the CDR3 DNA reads TGTGCCACCAGCAGAGGGGAGGGTGGGGGTGAAAAACTGTTTTTT.

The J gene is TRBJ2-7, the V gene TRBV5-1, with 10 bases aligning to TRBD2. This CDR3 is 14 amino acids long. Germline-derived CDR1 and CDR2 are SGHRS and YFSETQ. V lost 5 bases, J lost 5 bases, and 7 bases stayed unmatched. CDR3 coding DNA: TGCGCCAGCAGATCCGGGACTAGCGCCCACGAGCAGTACTTC. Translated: CASRSGTSAHEQYF. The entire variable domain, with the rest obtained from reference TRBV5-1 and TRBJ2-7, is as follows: KAGVTQTPRYLIKTRGQQVTLSCSPISGHRSVSWYQQTPGQGLQFLFEYFSETQRNKGNFPGRFSGRQFSNSRSEMNVSTLELGDSALYLCASRSGTSAHEQYFGPGTRLTVT.

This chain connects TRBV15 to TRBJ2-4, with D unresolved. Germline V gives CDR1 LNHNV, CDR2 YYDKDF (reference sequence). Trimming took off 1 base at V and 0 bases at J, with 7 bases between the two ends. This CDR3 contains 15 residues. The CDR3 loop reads CATSRATGAKNIQYF. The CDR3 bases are TGTGCCACCAGCAGAGCGACTGGAGCCAAAAACATTCAGTACTTC.

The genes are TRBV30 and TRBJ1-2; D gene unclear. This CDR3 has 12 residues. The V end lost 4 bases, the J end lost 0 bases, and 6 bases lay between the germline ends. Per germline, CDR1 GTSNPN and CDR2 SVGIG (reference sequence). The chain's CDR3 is CAWIRSNYGYTF. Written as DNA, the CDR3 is TGTGCCTGGATTCGGTCTAACTATGGCTACACCTTC.

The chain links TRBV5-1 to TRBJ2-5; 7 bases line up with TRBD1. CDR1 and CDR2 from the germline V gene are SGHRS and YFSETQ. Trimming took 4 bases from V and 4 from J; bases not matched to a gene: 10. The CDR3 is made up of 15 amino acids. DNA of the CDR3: TGCGCCAGCAGCCTAATGATTTCAGGGGGAGAGACCCAGTACTTC. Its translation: CASSLMISGGETQYF.

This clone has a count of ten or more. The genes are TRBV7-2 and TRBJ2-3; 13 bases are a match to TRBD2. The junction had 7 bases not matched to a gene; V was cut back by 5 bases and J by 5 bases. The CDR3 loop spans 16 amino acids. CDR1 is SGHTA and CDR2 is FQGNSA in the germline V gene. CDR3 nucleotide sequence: TGTGCCAGCAGCCGACTAGCGGGAGGAGGGATAGATACGCAGTATTTT. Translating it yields CASSRLAGGGIDTQYF.

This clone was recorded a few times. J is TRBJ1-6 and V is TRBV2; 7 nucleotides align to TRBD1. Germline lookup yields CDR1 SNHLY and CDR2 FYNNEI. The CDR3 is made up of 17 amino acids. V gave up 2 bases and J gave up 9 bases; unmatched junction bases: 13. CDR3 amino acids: CASSEQTGTIGSSPLHF. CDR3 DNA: TGTGCCAGCAGTGAACAGACAGGGACAATCGGAAGTTCACCCCTCCACTTT. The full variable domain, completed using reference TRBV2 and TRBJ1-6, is EPEVTQTPSHQVTQMGQEVILRCVPISNHLYFYWYRQILGQKVEFLVSFYNNEISEKSEIFDDQFSVERPDGSNFTLKIRSTKLEDSAMYFCASSEQTGTIGSSPLHFGNGTRLTVT.

In nucleotides, the CDR3 is TGTGCCAGCAGTGAAGGGGGGGGGCGCCGGGCACCCCTCCACTTT. Translating gives CASSEGGGRRAPLHF. V usage is TRBV6-1 and J usage is TRBJ1-6; the D gene is possibly TRBD1 (6 bases). The CDR3 has 15 amino acids. Germline CDR1 reads MNHNS; CDR2 reads SASEGT. The ends were cut back, 1 base at V and 11 bases at J, with 15 bases in the middle.

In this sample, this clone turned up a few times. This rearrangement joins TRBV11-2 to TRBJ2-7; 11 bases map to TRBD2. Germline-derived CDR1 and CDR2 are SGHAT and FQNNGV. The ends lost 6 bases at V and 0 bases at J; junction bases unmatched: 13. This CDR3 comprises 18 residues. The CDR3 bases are TGTGCCAGCAGAAGGGGTGGGGCTAGCGGGGGGTCCTCCTACGAGCAGTACTTC. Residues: CASRRGGASGGSSYEQYF.

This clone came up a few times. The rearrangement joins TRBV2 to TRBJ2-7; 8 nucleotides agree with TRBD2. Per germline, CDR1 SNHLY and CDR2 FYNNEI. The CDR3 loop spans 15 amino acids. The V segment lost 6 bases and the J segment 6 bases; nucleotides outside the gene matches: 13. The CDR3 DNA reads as TGTGCCAGCAGGTCCAGTAGCGGGATCGCTTCCGAGCAGTACTTC. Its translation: CASRSSSGIASEQYF.

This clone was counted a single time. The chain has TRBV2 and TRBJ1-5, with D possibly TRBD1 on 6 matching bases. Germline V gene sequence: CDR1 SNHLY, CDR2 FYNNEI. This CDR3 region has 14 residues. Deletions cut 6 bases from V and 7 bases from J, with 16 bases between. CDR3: CASRGGGAGQPQHF. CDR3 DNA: TGTGCCAGCAGGGGCGGGGGGGCCGGGCAGCCCCAGCATTTT.

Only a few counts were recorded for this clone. CDR3 DNA sequence: TGTGCAAGTCGCTTAGTCCGCGGCGGCCAAGAGACCCAGTACTTC. Amino acids: CASRLVRGGQETQYF. This rearrangement joins TRBV12-2 to TRBJ2-5; TRBD2, the D gene given by the table, was not confirmed from the DNA. TRBV12-2 is listed as a pseudogene. The CDR3 runs 15 residues.

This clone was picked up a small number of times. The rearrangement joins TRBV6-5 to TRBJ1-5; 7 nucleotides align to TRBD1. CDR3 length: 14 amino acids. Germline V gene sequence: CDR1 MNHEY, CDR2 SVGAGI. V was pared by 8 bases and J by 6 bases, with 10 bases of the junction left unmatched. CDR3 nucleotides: TGTGCCAGCGGAGAAGACAGGGCCGGTCAGCCCCAGCATTTT. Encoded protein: CASGEDRAGQPQHF.

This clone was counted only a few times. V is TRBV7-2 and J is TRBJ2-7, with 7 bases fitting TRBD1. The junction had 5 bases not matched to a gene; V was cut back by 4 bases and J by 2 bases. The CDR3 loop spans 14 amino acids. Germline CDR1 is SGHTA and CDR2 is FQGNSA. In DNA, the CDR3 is TGTGCCAGCAGCTCGGGACAGCCAGCCTACGAGCAGTACTTC. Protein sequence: CASSSGQPAYEQYF.

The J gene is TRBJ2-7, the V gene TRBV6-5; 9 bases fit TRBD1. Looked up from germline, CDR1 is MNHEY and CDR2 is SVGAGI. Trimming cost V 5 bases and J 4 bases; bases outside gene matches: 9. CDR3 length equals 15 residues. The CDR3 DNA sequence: TGTGCCAGCAGTCCCCCTGGGACAGGGCGATACGAGCAGTACTTC. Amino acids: CASSPPGTGRYEQYF.

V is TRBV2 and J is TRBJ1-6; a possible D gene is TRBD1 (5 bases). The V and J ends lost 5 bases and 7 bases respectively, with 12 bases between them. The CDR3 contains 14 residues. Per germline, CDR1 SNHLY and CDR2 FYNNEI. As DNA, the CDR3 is TGTGCCAGCAGTTGGGACTTGGGCAATTCACCCCTCCACTTT. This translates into CASSWDLGNSPLHF.

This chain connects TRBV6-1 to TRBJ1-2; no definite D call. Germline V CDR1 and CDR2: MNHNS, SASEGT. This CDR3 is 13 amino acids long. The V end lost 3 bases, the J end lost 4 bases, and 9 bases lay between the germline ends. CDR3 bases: TGTGCCAGCAGTGACGGCGGGCCCTATGGCTACACCTTC. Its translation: CASSDGGPYGYTF.

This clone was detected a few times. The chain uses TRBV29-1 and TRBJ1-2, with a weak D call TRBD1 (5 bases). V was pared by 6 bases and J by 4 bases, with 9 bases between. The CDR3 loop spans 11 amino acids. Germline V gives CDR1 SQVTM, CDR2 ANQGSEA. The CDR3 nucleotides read TGCAGCGTCGGGGGAGCCTATGGCTACACCTTC. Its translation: CSVGGAYGYTF.

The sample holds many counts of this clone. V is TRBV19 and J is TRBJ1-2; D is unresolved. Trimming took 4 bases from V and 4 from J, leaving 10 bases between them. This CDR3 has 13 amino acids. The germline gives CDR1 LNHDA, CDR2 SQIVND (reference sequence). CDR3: CASSTGGLYGYTF. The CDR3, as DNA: TGTGCCAGTAGTACCGGTGGGCTCTATGGCTACACCTTC.

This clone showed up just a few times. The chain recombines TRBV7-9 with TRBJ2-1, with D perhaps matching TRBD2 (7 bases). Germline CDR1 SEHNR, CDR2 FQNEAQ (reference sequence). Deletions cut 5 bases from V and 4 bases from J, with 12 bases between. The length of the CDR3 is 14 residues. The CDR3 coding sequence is TGTGCCAGCAGCGCGGGGGCCGGATACAATGAGCAGTTCTTC. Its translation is CASSAGAGYNEQFF.

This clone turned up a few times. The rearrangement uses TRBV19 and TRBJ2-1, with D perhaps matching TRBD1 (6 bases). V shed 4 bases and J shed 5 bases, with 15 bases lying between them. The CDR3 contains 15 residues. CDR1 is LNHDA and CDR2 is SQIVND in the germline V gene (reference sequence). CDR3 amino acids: CASSSSAGENNEQFF. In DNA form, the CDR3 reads TGTGCCAGTAGTAGTTCGGCAGGGGAGAACAATGAGCAGTTCTTC.

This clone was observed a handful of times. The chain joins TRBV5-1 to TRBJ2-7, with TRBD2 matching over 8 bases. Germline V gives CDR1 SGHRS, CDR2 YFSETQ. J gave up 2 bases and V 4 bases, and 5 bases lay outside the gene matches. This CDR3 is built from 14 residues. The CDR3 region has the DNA TGCGCCAGCAGCGAAGCGGGGGATACCTACGAGCAGTACTTC. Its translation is CASSEAGDTYEQYF.

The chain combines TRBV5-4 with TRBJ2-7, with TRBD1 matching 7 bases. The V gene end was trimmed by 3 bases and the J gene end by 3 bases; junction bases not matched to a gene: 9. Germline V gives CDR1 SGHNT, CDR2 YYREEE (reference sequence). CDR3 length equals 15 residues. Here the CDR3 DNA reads TGTGCCAGCAGCTCGCCGGGACAGAGCTTCTACGAGCAGTACTTC. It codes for CASSSPGQSFYEQYF.

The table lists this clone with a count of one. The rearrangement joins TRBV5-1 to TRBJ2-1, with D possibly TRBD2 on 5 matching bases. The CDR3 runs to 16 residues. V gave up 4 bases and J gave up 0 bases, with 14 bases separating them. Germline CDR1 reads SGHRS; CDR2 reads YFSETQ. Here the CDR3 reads CASSPGGPSSYNEQFF. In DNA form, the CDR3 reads TGCGCCAGCAGCCCCGGAGGCCCTAGCTCCTACAATGAGCAGTTCTTC.

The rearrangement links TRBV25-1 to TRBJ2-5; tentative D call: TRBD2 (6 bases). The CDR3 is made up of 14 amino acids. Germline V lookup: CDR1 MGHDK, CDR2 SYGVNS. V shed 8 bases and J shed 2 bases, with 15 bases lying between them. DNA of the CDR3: TGTGCCAGCTGCCCTGGGGCGGGGCAAGAGACCCAGTACTTC. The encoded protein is CASCPGAGQETQYF.

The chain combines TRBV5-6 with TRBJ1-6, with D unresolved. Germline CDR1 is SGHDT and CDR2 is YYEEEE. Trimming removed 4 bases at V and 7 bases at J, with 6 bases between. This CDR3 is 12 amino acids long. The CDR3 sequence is CASSPFNSPLHF. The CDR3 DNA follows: TGTGCCAGCAGCCCCTTCAATTCACCCCTCCACTTT.

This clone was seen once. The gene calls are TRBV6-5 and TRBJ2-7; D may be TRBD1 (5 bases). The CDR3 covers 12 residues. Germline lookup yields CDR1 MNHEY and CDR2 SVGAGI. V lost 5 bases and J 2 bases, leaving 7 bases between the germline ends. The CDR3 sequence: CASSKQAYEQYF. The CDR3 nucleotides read TGTGCCAGCAGTAAACAGGCCTACGAGCAGTACTTC.

DNA for the CDR3: TGTGCCAGCTCACCACCAGGGGGGAACACTGAAGCTTTCTTT. It is translated as CASSPPGGNTEAFF. This chain uses TRBV18 with TRBJ1-1; a weak D match, TRBD1 (6 bases). CDR1 and CDR2 from the germline V gene are KGHSH and LQKENI. Trimming took off 0 bases at V and 1 base at J, with 6 bases between the two ends. This CDR3 is 14 amino acids long.

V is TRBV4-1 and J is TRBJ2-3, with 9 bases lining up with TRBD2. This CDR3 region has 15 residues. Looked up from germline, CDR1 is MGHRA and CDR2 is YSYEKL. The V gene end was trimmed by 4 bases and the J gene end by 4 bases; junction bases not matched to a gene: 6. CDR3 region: CASSPLAGTADTQYF. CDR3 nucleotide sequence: TGCGCCAGCAGCCCCCTAGCGGGAACGGCAGATACGCAGTATTTT.

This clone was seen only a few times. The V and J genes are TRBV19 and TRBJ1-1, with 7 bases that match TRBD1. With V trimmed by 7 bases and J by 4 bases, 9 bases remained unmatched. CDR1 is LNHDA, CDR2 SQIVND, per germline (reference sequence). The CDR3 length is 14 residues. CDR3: CASIGGNRGTEAFF. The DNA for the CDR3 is TGTGCCAGTATTGGAGGGAACAGGGGCACTGAAGCTTTCTTT. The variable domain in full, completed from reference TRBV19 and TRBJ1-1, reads DGGITQSPKYLFRKEGQNVTLSCEQNLNHDAMYWYRQDPGQGLRLIYYSQIVNDFQKGDIAEGYSVSREKKESFPLTVTSAQKNPTAFYLCASIGGNRGTEAFFGQGTRLTVV.

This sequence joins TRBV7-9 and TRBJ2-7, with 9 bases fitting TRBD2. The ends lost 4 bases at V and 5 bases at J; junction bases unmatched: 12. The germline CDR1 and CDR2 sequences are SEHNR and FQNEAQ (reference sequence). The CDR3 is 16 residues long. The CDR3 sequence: CASSSMRLAGNNEQYF. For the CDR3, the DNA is TGTGCCAGCAGCTCCATGCGGCTAGCGGGGAATAACGAGCAGTACTTC.